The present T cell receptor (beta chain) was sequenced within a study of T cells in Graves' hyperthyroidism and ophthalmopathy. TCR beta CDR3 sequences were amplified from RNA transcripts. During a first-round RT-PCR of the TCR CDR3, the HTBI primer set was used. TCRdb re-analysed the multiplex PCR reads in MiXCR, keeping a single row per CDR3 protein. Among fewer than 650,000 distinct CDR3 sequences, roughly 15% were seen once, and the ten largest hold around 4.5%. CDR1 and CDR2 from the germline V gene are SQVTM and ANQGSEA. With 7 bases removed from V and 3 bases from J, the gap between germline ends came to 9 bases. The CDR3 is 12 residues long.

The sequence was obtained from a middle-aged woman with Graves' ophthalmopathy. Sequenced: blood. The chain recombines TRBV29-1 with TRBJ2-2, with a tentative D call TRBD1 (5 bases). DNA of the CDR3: TGCAGCGCGGACACTCACACCGGGGAGCTGTTTTTT. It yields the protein CSADTHTGELFF.